The subject of this entry is one T cell receptor beta chain. The data stem from a study of T cell responses to AZD1222 COVID-19 vaccine. Germline V CDR1 and CDR2: SGHRS, YFSETQ. Trimming left V 3 bases short and J 5 bases short, with 12 bases between. This CDR3 has 14 amino acids. The protocol was immunoSEQ multiplex PCR, while the TCRdb copy is restricted to in-frame clones and leaves out a portion. The data contain approximately 210,000 clones, 80% to 95% of them singletons. Source: peripheral blood, taken 28 days after the second AZD1222 dose. This receptor was obtained from an adult who received the AZD1222 COVID-19 vaccine. The V call is TRBV5-1, the J call TRBJ1-5; no clear D. The CDR3 here is CASSSLGRDQPQHF. CDR3 bases: TGCGCCAGCAGCTCGCTAGGGAGGGATCAGCCCCAGCATTTT.